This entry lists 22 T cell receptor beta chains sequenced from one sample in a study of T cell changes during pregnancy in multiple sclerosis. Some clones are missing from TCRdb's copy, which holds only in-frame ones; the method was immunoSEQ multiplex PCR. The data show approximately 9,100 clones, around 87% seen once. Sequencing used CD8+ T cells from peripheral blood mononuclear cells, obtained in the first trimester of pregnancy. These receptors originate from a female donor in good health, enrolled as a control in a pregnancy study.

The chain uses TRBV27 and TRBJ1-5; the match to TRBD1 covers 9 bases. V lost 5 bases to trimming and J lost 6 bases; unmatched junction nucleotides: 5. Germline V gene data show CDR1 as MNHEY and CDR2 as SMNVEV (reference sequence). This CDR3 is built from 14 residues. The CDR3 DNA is TGTGCCAGCAGTCTGGGACAGGGCACTCAGCCCCAGCATTTT. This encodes CASSLGQGTQPQHF.

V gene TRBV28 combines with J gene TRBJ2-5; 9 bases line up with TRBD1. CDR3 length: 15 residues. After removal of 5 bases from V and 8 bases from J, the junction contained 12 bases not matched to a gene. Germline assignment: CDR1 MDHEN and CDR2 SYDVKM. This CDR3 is CASSLDRGGFPTQYF. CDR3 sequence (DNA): TGTGCCAGCAGTCTTGACAGGGGGGGCTTCCCAACCCAGTACTTC.

As DNA, the CDR3 is TGTGCCAGCAGTGACGTTTTGTCGGGAGCAGATACGCAGTATTTT. Translation: CASSDVLSGADTQYF. The J gene is TRBJ2-3, the V gene TRBV6-4; the D gene is possibly TRBD2 (6 bases). The CDR3 contains 15 residues. Germline lookup yields CDR1 MRHNA and CDR2 SNTAGT. Trimming stripped 2 bases from V and 4 bases from J, with 13 bases between.

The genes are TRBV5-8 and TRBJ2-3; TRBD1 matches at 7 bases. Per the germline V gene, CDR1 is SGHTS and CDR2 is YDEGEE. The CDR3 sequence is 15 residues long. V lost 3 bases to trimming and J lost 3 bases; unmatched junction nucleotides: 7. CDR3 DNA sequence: TGTGCCAGCAGCTCCACAGGGGCCCCAACAGATACGCAGTATTTT. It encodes CASSSTGAPTDTQYF. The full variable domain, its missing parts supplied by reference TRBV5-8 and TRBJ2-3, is EAGVTQSPTHLIKTRGQQATLRCSPISGHTSVYWYQQALGLGLQFLLWYDEGEERNRGNFPPRFSGRQFPNYSSELNVNALELEDSALYLCASSSTGAPTDTQYFGPGTRLTVL.

The CDR3 nucleotides read TGTGCCAGCAGCGTAGATGCGGGGGGGCTATTTAGTGAGCAGTTCTTC. Its protein is CASSVDAGGLFSEQFF. The chain employs TRBV9 and TRBJ2-1, with 9 bases fitting TRBD2. Germline-derived CDR1 and CDR2 are SGDLS and YYNGEE. This CDR3 spans 16 amino acids. Trimming cost V 0 bases and J 9 bases; bases outside gene matches: 10.

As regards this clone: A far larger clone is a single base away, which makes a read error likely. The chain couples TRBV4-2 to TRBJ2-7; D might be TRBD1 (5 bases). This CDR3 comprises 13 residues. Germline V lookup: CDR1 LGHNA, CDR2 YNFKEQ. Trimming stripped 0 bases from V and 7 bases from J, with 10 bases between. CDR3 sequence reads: CASSQDPGWEQYF. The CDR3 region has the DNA TGTGCCAGCAGCCAAGATCCAGGGTGGGAGCAGTACTTC.

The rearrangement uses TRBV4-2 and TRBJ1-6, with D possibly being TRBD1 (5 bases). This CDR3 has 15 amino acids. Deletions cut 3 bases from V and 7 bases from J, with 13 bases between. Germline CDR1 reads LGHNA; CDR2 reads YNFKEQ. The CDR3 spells CASSQSGSGNSPLHF. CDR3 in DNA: TGTGCCAGCAGCCAGTCAGGGTCAGGGAATTCACCCCTCCACTTT.

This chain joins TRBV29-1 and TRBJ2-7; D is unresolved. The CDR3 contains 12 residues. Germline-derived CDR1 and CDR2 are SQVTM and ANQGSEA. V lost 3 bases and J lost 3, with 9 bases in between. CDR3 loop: CSVESRDYEQYF. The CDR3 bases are TGCAGCGTTGAGTCCCGAGACTACGAGCAGTACTTC.

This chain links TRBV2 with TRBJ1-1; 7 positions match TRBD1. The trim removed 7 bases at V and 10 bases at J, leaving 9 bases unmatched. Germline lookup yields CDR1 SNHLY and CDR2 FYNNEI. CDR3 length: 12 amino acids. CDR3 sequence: CASIGTVSRAFF. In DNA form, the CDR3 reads TGTGCCAGCATTGGGACAGTTTCTAGAGCTTTCTTT.

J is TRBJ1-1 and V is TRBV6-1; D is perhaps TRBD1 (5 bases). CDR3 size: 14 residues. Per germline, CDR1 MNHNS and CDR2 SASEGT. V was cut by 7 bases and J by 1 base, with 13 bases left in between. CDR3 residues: CASIDPGQNTEAFF. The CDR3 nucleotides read TGTGCCAGCATAGATCCAGGACAGAACACTGAAGCTTTCTTT.

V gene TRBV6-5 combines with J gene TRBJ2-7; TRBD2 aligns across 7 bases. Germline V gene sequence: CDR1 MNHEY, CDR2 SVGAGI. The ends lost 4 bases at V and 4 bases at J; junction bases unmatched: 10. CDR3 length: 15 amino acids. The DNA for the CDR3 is TGTGCCAGCAGTTCCCGACTAGAGGGAGGGTACGAGCAGTACTTC. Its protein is CASSSRLEGGYEQYF.

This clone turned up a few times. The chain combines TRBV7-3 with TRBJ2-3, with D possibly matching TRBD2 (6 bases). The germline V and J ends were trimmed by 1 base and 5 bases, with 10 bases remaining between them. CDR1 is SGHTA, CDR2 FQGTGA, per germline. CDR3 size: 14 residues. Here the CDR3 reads CASSLSPGGDTQYF. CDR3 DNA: TGTGCCAGCAGCTTAAGTCCCGGGGGAGATACGCAGTATTTT.

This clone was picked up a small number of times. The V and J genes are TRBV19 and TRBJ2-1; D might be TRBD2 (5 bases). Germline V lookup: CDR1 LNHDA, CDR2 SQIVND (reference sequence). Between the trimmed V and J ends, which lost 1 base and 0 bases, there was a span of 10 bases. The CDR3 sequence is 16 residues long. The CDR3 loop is CASSIVGGGSYNEQFF. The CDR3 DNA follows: TGTGCCAGTAGTATAGTTGGAGGAGGCTCCTACAATGAGCAGTTCTTC.

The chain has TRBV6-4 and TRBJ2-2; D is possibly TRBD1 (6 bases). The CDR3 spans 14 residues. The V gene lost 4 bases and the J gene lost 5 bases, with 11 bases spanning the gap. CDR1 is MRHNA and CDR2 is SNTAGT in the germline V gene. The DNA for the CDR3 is TGTGCCAGCAGTGGGTCAGGGGAGACCGGGGAGCTGTTTTTT. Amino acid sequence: CASSGSGETGELFF.

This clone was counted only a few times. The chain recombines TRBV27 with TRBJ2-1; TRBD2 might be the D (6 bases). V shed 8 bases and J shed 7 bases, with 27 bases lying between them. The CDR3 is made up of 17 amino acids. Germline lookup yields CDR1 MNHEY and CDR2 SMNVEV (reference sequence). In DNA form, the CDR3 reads TGTGCCAGCGGGAATCTGGACTTGAACGGGAGAGGAAATGAGCAGTTCTTC. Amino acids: CASGNLDLNGRGNEQFF.

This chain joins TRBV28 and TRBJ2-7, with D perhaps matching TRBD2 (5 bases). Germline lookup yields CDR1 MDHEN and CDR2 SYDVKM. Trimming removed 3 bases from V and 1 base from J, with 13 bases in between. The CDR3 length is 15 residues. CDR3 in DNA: TGTGCCAGCAGTTTTGGGAGCGCGGGTTCCTACGAGCAGTACTTC. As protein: CASSFGSAGSYEQYF. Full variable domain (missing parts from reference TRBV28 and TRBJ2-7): DVKVTQSSRYLVKRTGEKVFLECVQDMDHENMFWYRQDPGLGLRLIYFSYDVKMKEKGDIPEGYSVSREKKERFSLILESASTNQTSMYLCASSFGSAGSYEQYFGPGTRLTVT.

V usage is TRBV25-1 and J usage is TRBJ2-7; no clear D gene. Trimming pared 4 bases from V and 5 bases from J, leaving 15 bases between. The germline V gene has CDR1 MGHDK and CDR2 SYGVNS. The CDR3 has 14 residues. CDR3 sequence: CASSGSLESDEQYF. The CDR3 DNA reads TGTGCCAGCAGTGGTAGCTTAGAGTCAGACGAGCAGTACTTC.

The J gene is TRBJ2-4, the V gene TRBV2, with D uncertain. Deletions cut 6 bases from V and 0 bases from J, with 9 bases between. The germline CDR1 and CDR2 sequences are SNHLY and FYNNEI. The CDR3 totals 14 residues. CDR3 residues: CASRNRIAKNIQYF. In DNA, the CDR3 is TGTGCCAGCAGAAACAGAATAGCCAAAAACATTCAGTACTTC.

CDR3 coding DNA: TGTGCCAGCAGCGCCGATGGAGGAAGCAATCAGCCCCAGCATTTT. This sequence encodes CASSADGGSNQPQHF. V is TRBV9 and J is TRBJ1-5, with D uncertain. This CDR3 has 15 amino acids. CDR1 and CDR2 from the germline V gene are SGDLS and YYNGEE. V lost 3 bases and J 1 base, leaving 11 bases between the germline ends.

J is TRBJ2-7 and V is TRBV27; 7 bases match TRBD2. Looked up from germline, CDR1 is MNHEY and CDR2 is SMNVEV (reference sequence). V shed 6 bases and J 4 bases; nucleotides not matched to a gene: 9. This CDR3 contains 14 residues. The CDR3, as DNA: TGTGCCAGCAGCCAATGGGGGGGGAATTACGAGCAGTACTTC. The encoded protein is CASSQWGGNYEQYF.

The CDR3, as DNA: TGTGCCAGCAGTGCGACAGGGGAAGGACCTAATGAAAAACTGTTTTTT. Protein: CASSATGEGPNEKLFF. The chain couples TRBV27 to TRBJ1-4, with 8 bases aligning to TRBD1. The germline gives CDR1 MNHEY, CDR2 SMNVEV (reference sequence). CDR3 length equals 16 residues. V shed 5 bases, J shed 3 bases, and the junction held 8 bases outside the gene matches. Together with reference TRBV27 and TRBJ1-4, the CDR3 gives the full variable domain: EAQVTQNPRYLITVTGKKLTVTCSQNMNHEYMSWYRQDPGLGLRQIYYSMNVEVTDKGDVPEGYKVSRKEKRNFPLILESPSPNQTSLYFCASSATGEGPNEKLFFGSGTQLSVL.

CDR3: CASSPGTSSYNEQFF. Written as DNA, the CDR3 is TGTGCCAGCAGTCCGGGGACTAGCTCCTACAATGAGCAGTTCTTC. The chain carries TRBV6-4 and TRBJ2-1; 8 nucleotides match TRBD2. V shed 5 bases and J 0 bases; nucleotides not matched to a gene: 3. Germline CDR1 MRHNA, CDR2 SNTAGT. This CDR3 spans 15 amino acids.